These T cell receptor beta chains were read from a single sample in a study of cytotoxic CD8 clonotypes in ibrutinib-treated CLL. Profiled with immunoSEQ multiplex PCR; TCRdb holds only in-frame clones, not every one. The table records about 130,000 clones, approximately 85% of them present only once. The input for sequencing was PBMCs, taken after 24 months of ibrutinib treatment. These receptors were collected from a human donor with chronic lymphocytic leukemia. The CDR3 runs from the conserved cysteine through the conserved F or W. The order of the fields is V gene, J gene, CDR3 protein.

TRBV7-2	TRBJ2-5	CASSRTSGGPQPTQYF
TRBV5-4	TRBJ1-1	CASSPLGQGAGEAFF
TRBV2	TRBJ2-4	CASSDPGAKNIQYF
TRBV9	TRBJ2-1	CASSGSRGGRVEQFF
TRBV9	TRBJ1-1	CASSVEGGTGNTEAFF
TRBV7-2	TRBJ2-5	CASSSQGAQETQYF
TRBV5-6	TRBJ2-7	CASSLPPGTSGRARDEQYF
TRBV30	TRBJ1-3	CAWSEGTAGNTIYF
TRBV10-3	TRBJ1-1	CAISATGGMNTEAFF
TRBV27	TRBJ1-1	CASSLYRTDPMNTEAFF
TRBV19	TRBJ1-5	CASRPPGQPQHF
TRBV7-2	TRBJ2-2	CASSPNLGAGELFF
TRBV7-6	TRBJ2-7	CASSPLSGQGNYEQYF